This T cell receptor (beta chain) is from a study of cytomegalovirus exposure and HLA in healthy donors. Points from the study as a whole: Information on immune exposure was restricted to one variable (CMV serostatus). Most TCR sequences were uncommon, yet certain public TCRs appeared in many donors. In a later analysis, HLA-C alleles had the fewest associated TCRs, DRB1 alleles the most.

As for this clone: What it binds is unknown.

Germline CDR1 is SGHTA and CDR2 is FQGNSA. The CDR3 extends over 15 amino acids. V dropped 2 bases and J dropped 7; count of bases not matched to a gene: 7. Primers for the PCR totalled 60 Vbeta and 13 Jbeta. Only in-frame clones appear in the TCRdb table, and some are missing; sequencing was by immunoSEQ multiplex PCR. Of 130,000 to 150,000 clones in the sample, 76% were seen once. The receptor was isolated from a man aged 18 to 35 in good health and CMV-seronegative. Sequenced sample: PBMCs. The rearrangement uses TRBV7-2 and TRBJ2-7; 11 bases fit TRBD2. The CDR3 protein is CASSLSSGRAGEQYF. DNA for the CDR3: TGTGCCAGCAGCTTAAGTAGCGGGAGGGCCGGGGAGCAGTACTTC.